The entry that follows covers one T cell receptor (beta chain) sequence. The antigen remains unidentified. The table came from immunoSEQ multiplex PCR; TCRdb's copy has only in-frame clones and leaves some out. The data show tens of thousands of clones, roughly 88% seen once. The sample comes from a study of T cell responses to AZD1222 COVID-19 vaccine. Study results and limitations: The donors showed a predominance of white British ancestry and of females, with possible underestimation of clonal diversity. The peak T cell response came first, and repertoires were sampled only after it. Unmutated variant regions are reportedly the target of nearly half of TCRs that are spike-specific. Regions 160-218 and 743-854 held dominance among vaccine-associated CD4 TCRs, which spanned spike.

This sample comprised peripheral blood, obtained on day 0 of AZD1222 vaccination. This receptor was identified in an adult in good health.

The CDR3 reads CATSDNRGSIDEQFF. The CDR3 DNA reads TGTGCCACCAGTGATAATCGCGGGTCTATCGATGAGCAGTTCTTC. The chain uses TRBV24-1 and TRBJ2-1, with a weak D call TRBD2 (5 bases). The germline V gene has CDR1 KGHDR and CDR2 SFDVKD. Trimming removed 3 bases from V and 8 bases from J, with 16 bases in between. CDR3 length equals 15 residues.